This entry features one T cell receptor beta chain sequence. The data were taken from a study of blood T cell repertoires in COVID-19. Background on the study: The samples span acute and convalescent COVID-19 from the United States, Italy and Spain. PBMCs, B-cell-depleted T cells, or T cells provided the cDNA or gDNA that made up the material.

Germline V gene sequence: CDR1 MDHEN, CDR2 SYDVKM. The J segment lost 3 bases and the V segment lost 11 bases, leaving 9 bases of the junction unmatched. This CDR3 region has 13 residues. Under the authors' procedure: Reference gene primers were amplified, and this amplification served to estimate nucleated cell counts. Profiled with immunoSEQ multiplex PCR; TCRdb holds only in-frame clones, not every one. The DNA was the basis for D and trimming; V, J and clone size are from that table. The table lists 250,000 or so clones, roughly 84% of them singletons. This clonotype originated in a middle-aged woman who had recovered from COVID-19. Sequencing was performed on peripheral blood. V is TRBV28 and J is TRBJ2-7, with 8 bases aligning to TRBD1. The CDR3 DNA follows: TGTGCCGGGGGTGGGGACAGGATCTACGAGCAGTACTTC. The encoded protein is CAGGGDRIYEQYF.